The present T cell receptor (beta chain) was sequenced within a study of blood T cell repertoires in COVID-19. Study-wide background: T cells, B-cell-depleted T cells, or PBMCs provided the cDNA or gDNA that served as material.

Source study methods: Reference gene primer amplification gave nucleated cell count estimates. Produced via immunoSEQ multiplex PCR; TCRdb's table is partial and in-frame only. The V and J calls and the clone size are those of that table, but D and trimming were determined from the DNA. This repertoire shows around 64,000 clones, under 95% found once; its top ten account for 1.5% to 2%. Germline V gene data show CDR1 as MDHEN and CDR2 as SYDVKM. This CDR3 region has 13 residues. J gave up 5 bases and V 6 bases, and 3 bases lay outside the gene matches. This rearrangement joins TRBV28 to TRBJ1-5, with TRBD1 identical over 8 bases. Sequenced: peripheral blood. The source is a human donor in a cohort sampled during active COVID-19. CDR3 sequence: CASSGQGYQPQHF. In DNA form, the CDR3 reads TGTGCCAGCAGCGGACAGGGATATCAGCCCCAGCATTTT.